This passage covers 16 T cell receptor beta chains from one sample sequenced in a study of CD8+ T cells in alopecia areata. Extracted RNA was reverse transcribed, and the resulting cDNA served as sequencing template. Sequenced by immunoSEQ multiplex PCR; TCRdb stores in-frame clones only, minus some. The sample records fewer than 90,000 clones, roughly 51% being singletons. Sequencing was carried out using NKG2D-high CD8+ T cells sorted from blood. Source of these receptors: a human donor with alopecia areata.

The rearrangement joins TRBV27 to TRBJ2-1; the D is unclear. The CDR3 contains 14 residues. Per the germline V gene, CDR1 is MNHEY and CDR2 is SMNVEV (reference sequence). V lost 2 bases and J 6 bases, leaving 11 bases between the germline ends. This chain's CDR3 is CASSLPGELNEQFF. The CDR3 coding sequence is TGTGCCAGCAGTTTACCCGGAGAACTCAATGAGCAGTTCTTC.

The chain's CDR3 is CASSLFSGELETQYF. In DNA form, the CDR3 reads TGTGCCAGCAGTTTATTTTCAGGGGAATTGGAGACCCAGTACTTC. The V and J genes are TRBV27 and TRBJ2-5, with a tentative D call TRBD1 (6 bases). The germline gives CDR1 MNHEY, CDR2 SMNVEV (reference sequence). The CDR3 spans 15 residues. Trimming took 1 base from V and 5 from J, leaving 14 bases between them.

This clone was seen more than once but under ten times. This rearrangement joins TRBV29-1 to TRBJ2-5; the match to TRBD1 covers 7 bases. This CDR3 has 13 amino acids. The germline V gene encodes CDR1 SQVTM and CDR2 ANQGSEA. The trim removed 6 bases at V and 5 bases at J, leaving 9 bases unmatched. The DNA of the CDR3 is TGCAGCGTCCGGACAGGTGTGGGTGAGACCCAGTACTTC. Its protein is CSVRTGVGETQYF. Complete variable domain (other parts from reference TRBV29-1 and TRBJ2-5): SAVISQKPSRDICQRGTSLTIQCQVDSQVTMMFWYRQQPGQSLTLIATANQGSEATYESGFVIDKFPISRPNLTFSTLTVSNMSPEDSSIYLCSVRTGVGETQYFGPGTRLLVL.

The CDR3 nucleotides are TGTGCCAGCGGTCAACAGGAACCGAACACTGAAGCTTTCTTT. The encoded protein is CASGQQEPNTEAFF. The chain joins TRBV28 to TRBJ1-1; maybe TRBD1 (5 bases). This CDR3 contains 14 residues. Germline CDR1 reads MDHEN; CDR2 reads SYDVKM. Trimming removed 8 bases from V and 1 base from J, with 14 bases in between. Full variable domain (missing parts from reference TRBV28 and TRBJ1-1): DVKVTQSSRYLVKRTGEKVFLECVQDMDHENMFWYRQDPGLGLRLIYFSYDVKMKEKGDIPEGYSVSREKKERFSLILESASTNQTSMYLCASGQQEPNTEAFFGQGTRLTVV.

This clone came up a few times. CDR3 sequence reads: CASSLPLAGVNEQFF. The CDR3 coding sequence is TGTGCCAGCAGCTTACCTCTAGCGGGAGTAAATGAGCAGTTCTTC. This chain joins TRBV7-8 and TRBJ2-1; TRBD2 agrees at 10 bases. V trimming: 2 bases; J trimming: 7 bases; junction bases outside the gene matches: 5. CDR3 length: 15 residues. Germline lookup yields CDR1 SGHVS and CDR2 FQNEAQ.

The chain has TRBV11-2 and TRBJ2-3, with D possibly TRBD1 on 5 matching bases. Germline V lookup: CDR1 SGHAT, CDR2 FQNNGV. The CDR3 loop spans 16 amino acids. V gave up 7 bases and J gave up 6 bases, with 23 bases separating them. The CDR3: CASTTRSQQGYDTQYF. CDR3 coding DNA: TGTGCCAGCACCACCAGGTCCCAGCAGGGTTACGATACGCAGTATTTT.

The chain couples TRBV30 to TRBJ2-2, with 7 positions matching TRBD1. Germline-derived CDR1 and CDR2 are GTSNPN and SVGIG (reference sequence). The CDR3 contains 14 residues. V was clipped by 2 bases and J by 3 bases; unmatched bases: 3. The CDR3 protein is CAWSRGPDTGELFF. DNA for the CDR3: TGTGCCTGGAGTAGGGGGCCGGACACCGGGGAGCTGTTTTTT.

This clone was detected a few times. The chain couples TRBV25-1 to TRBJ2-7, with D possibly matching TRBD2 (5 bases). The germline V gene encodes CDR1 MGHDK and CDR2 SYGVNS. V shed 8 bases and J shed 6 bases, with 17 bases lying between them. The length of the CDR3 is 13 residues. The CDR3 region has the DNA TGTGCCAGCGGGAGCCGAGTGGGTATCGAGCAGTACTTC. Its translation: CASGSRVGIEQYF.

V gene TRBV7-9 combines with J gene TRBJ2-5; a possible D gene is TRBD2 (6 bases). This CDR3 has 12 residues. V lost 9 bases and J lost 2, with 10 bases in between. Per germline, CDR1 SEHNR and CDR2 FQNEAQ (reference sequence). DNA for the CDR3: TGTGCCAGATCTAGCGCACAAGAGACCCAGTACTTC. It specifies CARSSAQETQYF. Looking up the rest from reference TRBV7-9 and TRBJ2-5 gives the full variable domain: DTGVSQNPRHKITKRGQNVTFRCDPISEHNRLYWYRQTLGQGPEFLTYFQNEAQLEKSRLLSDRFSAERPKGSFSTLEIQRTEQGDSAMYLCARSSAQETQYFGPGTRLLVL.

V and J are TRBV30 and TRBJ1-1; 11 nucleotides match TRBD1. The CDR3 sequence is 14 residues long. The V gene's germline CDR1 is GTSNPN and CDR2 SVGIG (reference sequence). Trimming removed 1 base from V and 7 bases from J; junction bases left unmatched: 5. CDR3 loop: CAWSAGQGAFEAFF. The CDR3, as DNA: TGTGCCTGGAGTGCCGGACAGGGGGCTTTTGAAGCTTTCTTT.

This chain's CDR3 is CASSRSPGQHYEQYF. The CDR3 DNA sequence: TGTGCCAGCAGTCGCAGCCCGGGACAGCACTACGAGCAGTACTTC. The rearrangement uses TRBV27 and TRBJ2-7, with TRBD1 identical over 7 bases. This CDR3 is 15 amino acids long. Germline V gene sequence: CDR1 MNHEY, CDR2 SMNVEV (reference sequence). Trimming cost V 5 bases and J 3 bases; bases outside gene matches: 10.

The sample holds one count of this clone. The chain joins TRBV2 to TRBJ2-1; no definite D call. Germline CDR1 and CDR2: SNHLY and FYNNEI. V was trimmed by 2 bases and J by 7 bases, leaving 6 bases between them. There are 12 residues in the CDR3. CDR3 coding DNA: TGTGCCAGCAGTGAAAGAGTGAATGAGCAGTTCTTC. It encodes CASSERVNEQFF.

The chain recombines TRBV4-1 with TRBJ1-5, with 8 nucleotides matching TRBD1. CDR1 and CDR2 from the germline V gene are MGHRA and YSYEKL. The trim removed 0 bases at V and 12 bases at J, leaving 10 bases unmatched. CDR3 size: 15 residues. The CDR3: CASSQDGQGARSQHF. The CDR3 coding sequence is TGCGCCAGCAGCCAAGATGGACAGGGTGCCAGAAGCCAGCATTTT.

This clone is termed medium-sized. The V and J genes are TRBV7-3 and TRBJ2-3; 9 nucleotides agree with TRBD2. The length of the CDR3 is 16 residues. The ends lost 6 bases at V and 2 bases at J; junction bases unmatched: 9. Germline CDR1 is SGHTA and CDR2 is FQGTGA. CDR3 sequence reads: CASSQTAGGITDTQYF. CDR3 sequence (DNA): TGTGCCAGCAGTCAAACCGCGGGGGGGATCACAGATACGCAGTATTTT.

This clone occurred a few times. This rearrangement joins TRBV7-9 to TRBJ2-1; no firm D call. V was pared by 5 bases and J by 7 bases, with 12 bases between. Germline V gene sequence: CDR1 SEHNR, CDR2 FQNEAQ (reference sequence). The CDR3 totals 13 residues. CDR3 DNA: TGTGCCAGCAGCCGAGAAATGAGGAATGAGCAGTTCTTC. Its translation is CASSREMRNEQFF.

The chain has TRBV27 and TRBJ1-1; no firm D call. This CDR3 contains 11 residues. Germline CDR1 MNHEY, CDR2 SMNVEV (reference sequence). The ends were cut back, 6 bases at V and 6 bases at J, with 8 bases in the middle. Here the CDR3 reads CASRSGPEAFF. CDR3 nucleotides: TGTGCCAGCAGATCTGGCCCTGAAGCTTTCTTT.